Listed below are T cell receptor beta chains from one sample, sequenced in a study of blood T cells in healthy people across ages. TCRdb reprocessed the 5' RACE reads with MiXCR, giving one entry per CDR3 protein. The sample has 600,000 to 1,000,000 distinct CDR3 sequences, 25% seen once. A further study also used this sample, focusing on T cells of mothers and their children.

The sequenced sample was blood. These receptors all stem from a boy aged 5-17 years in good health. Each CDR3 is given with its conserved first and last residue.

j_call	v_call	cdr3_aa
TRBJ2-1	TRBV6-5	CASSYSTGLDEQFF
.	TRBV19	CASSIREGEQFF
TRBJ2-5	TRBV2	CAGGSGAFQETQYF
TRBJ1-1	TRBV2	CASSTRTGDPTEAFF
TRBJ2-5	TRBV24-1	CATSDLADYQETQYF
TRBJ2-7	TRBV5-1	CASSLELAGGDEQYF
TRBJ2-2	TRBV15	CATSREGTNTGELFF
TRBJ2-7	TRBV29-1	CSVDIGSHEQYF
TRBJ2-1	TRBV10-3	CAISESSGSDEQFF
TRBJ1-4	TRBV6-6	CASSYGGPNEKLFF
TRBJ2-7	TRBV4-3	CASSHGDRGEQYF
TRBJ1-5	TRBV6-5	CASSSLTGGNQPQHF
TRBJ2-5	TRBV28	CASSLIMAGGAETQYF
TRBJ2-5	TRBV6-5	CASSRGQAPSYQQYF
TRBJ1-5	TRBV6-5	CASRGTGINQPQHF
TRBJ2-3	TRBV4-2	CASSQAGRTDTDTQYF
TRBJ1-2	TRBV12-3/TRBV12-4	CASSQLRDRGNYGYTF
TRBJ2-5	TRBV4-3	CASSQLRGQQETQYF
TRBJ2-2	TRBV28	CASRYDQGAGTGELFF
TRBJ1-6	TRBV4-1	CASSQAHLDSPLHF
TRBJ1-3	TRBV7-9	CASSETGISSGNTIYF
TRBJ2-5	TRBV13	CASSLRASSETQYF
TRBJ1-2	TRBV25-1	CASSEFGGGYTF
TRBJ1-2	TRBV20-1	CSAGRDIGYTF
TRBJ1-2	TRBV12-3/TRBV12-4	CASSFLTKTDYGYTF
.	TRBV19	CASSLRLYFLPLAEQFF
TRBJ2-7	TRBV28	CASSHGYPYEQYF
TRBJ1-4	TRBV18	CASSQDKGTNEKLFF
TRBJ1-1	TRBV7-7	CASSPLIGTEAFF
TRBJ2-1	TRBV7-3	CASSLKRSWDNEQFF
TRBJ2-5	TRBV5-1	CASSSRWTSDEETQYF
.	TRBV10-3	CAISKMTGESYEQYF
TRBJ2-1	TRBV3-1	CASSRVTGNEQFF
TRBJ2-5	TRBV5-1	CASSTGQGGETQYF
TRBJ2-7	TRBV3-1	CASSETSGYEQYF
.	TRBV5-1	CASSLDSLWGNEQYF
TRBJ2-5	TRBV9	CASSVGGGPGETQYF
TRBJ1-1	TRBV4-1	CASSHSTRYSEAFF
TRBJ2-5	TRBV4-1	CASSQPTRGRNQETQYF
TRBJ1-2	TRBV2	CASSEVEGAGNYGYTF
TRBJ2-4	TRBV28	CASRKQRAKNIQYF
TRBJ1-5	TRBV28	CASSPDREYSNQPQHF
TRBJ1-5	TRBV20-1	CSAREDRGLSNQPQHF
TRBJ2-1	TRBV5-1	CASSYLAGGGYNEQFF
TRBJ2-1	TRBV28	CASSGQSLRTYNEQFF
TRBJ2-5	TRBV27	CASSLYGVQETQYF
TRBJ2-1	TRBV4-1	CASSQETAGSYNEQFF
TRBJ1-2	TRBV12-3/TRBV12-4	CASSLPRDAPNYGYTF
TRBJ2-5	TRBV7-9	CASSEQETQYF
TRBJ1-1	TRBV7-9	CASSNRGSTEAFF
TRBJ2-5	TRBV29-1	CSVGSAQETQYF
TRBJ2-5	TRBV6-5	CASSYSKLAAQETQYF
.	TRBV28	CASSSVNLYEQYF